The 25 T cell receptor beta chains below all came from one sample that was sequenced in a study of T cell repertoires in aging, cancer and after chemotherapy. TCR beta rearrangements were amplified from peripheral blood genomic DNA. A mixed TRB-A/B primer pool amplified rearranged TRB by multiplex touch-down PCR. TCRdb reprocessed the multiplex PCR reads with MiXCR, giving one entry per CDR3 protein. This sample has over a thousand distinct CDR3 sequences, with approximately 20% found just once. Sequencing input: blood. Source of these receptors: a human donor with a solid tumor.

In the case of this clonotype: This sequence may be a read error, since a much larger clone differs from it by one base. The chain combines TRBV30 with TRBJ2-7; D is unclear. Per germline, CDR1 GTSNPN and CDR2 SVGIG (reference sequence). With 3 bases removed from V and 4 bases from J, the gap between germline ends came to 7 bases. CDR3 length equals 11 residues. The CDR3 loop reads CAWRYKYEQYF. The CDR3 DNA sequence: TGTGCCTGGAGGTACAAGTACGAGCAGTACTTC.

By its share, this clonotype is medium-sized (0.01 to 0.1%). This chain links TRBV6-6 with TRBJ2-2, with D perhaps matching TRBD2 (5 bases). The germline V gene encodes CDR1 MNHNY and CDR2 SVGAGI (reference sequence). V was shortened by 0 bases and J by 6 bases, with 8 bases between the two germline ends. This CDR3 contains 14 residues. The CDR3 is CASSYSSVSGELFF. Here the CDR3 DNA reads TGTGCCAGCAGTTACTCTAGCGTTTCCGGGGAGCTGTTTTTT.

The rearrangement uses TRBV5-4 and TRBJ1-1; D possibly corresponds to TRBD1 (5 bases). V lost 2 bases and J 4 bases, leaving 9 bases between the germline ends. The CDR3 has 13 residues. CDR1 is SGHNT, CDR2 YYREEE, per germline (reference sequence). Written as DNA, the CDR3 is TGTGCCAGCAGCTTATCAGGGCGCACTGAAGCTTTCTTT. As protein: CASSLSGRTEAFF.

The chain combines TRBV20-1 with TRBJ2-2; 7 bases line up with TRBD2. The CDR3 spans 14 residues. J lost 7 bases, V lost 6 bases, and 11 bases had no gene match. The germline gives CDR1 DFQATT, CDR2 SNEGSKA (reference sequence). DNA for the CDR3: TGCAGTGCCACCACAGCGGGATATGGCGGGGAGCTGTTTTTT. Amino acid sequence: CSATTAGYGGELFF.

This clonotype was seen a handful of times. The chain has TRBV27 and TRBJ2-1; D is perhaps TRBD1 or TRBD2 (5 bases each). Trimming pared 0 bases from V and 6 bases from J, leaving 9 bases between. The CDR3 is 14 residues long. From germline, CDR1 is MNHEY and CDR2 SMNVEV (reference sequence). The CDR3 bases are TGTGCCAGCAGTTTATCGGGGGTAGGCAATGAGCAGTTCTTC. Its protein is CASSLSGVGNEQFF.

The rearrangement uses TRBV9 and TRBJ2-6; possibly TRBD1 for D (5 bases). Germline assignment: CDR1 SGDLS and CDR2 YYNGEE. CDR3 size: 17 residues. The V end lost 8 bases, the J end lost 1 base, and 19 bases lay between the germline ends. The CDR3 spells CASSTAPLGSGANVLTF. The CDR3 DNA follows: TGTGCCAGTTCGACAGCGCCCCTTGGGTCTGGGGCCAACGTCCTGACTTTC. The full variable domain, completed using reference TRBV9 and TRBJ2-6, is DSGVTQTPKHLITATGQRVTLRCSPRSGDLSVYWYQQSLDQGLQFLIQYYNGEERAKGNILERFSAQQFPDLHSELNLSSLELGDSALYFCASSTAPLGSGANVLTFGAGSRLTVL.

This clonotype was detected only a few times. The V gene is TRBV5-1, the J gene TRBJ1-6; D not certain. CDR3 length: 15 amino acids. The germline V gene has CDR1 SGHRS and CDR2 YFSETQ. Trimming removed 2 bases at V and 0 bases at J, with 6 bases between. The chain's CDR3 is CASSFSGSYNSPLHF. CDR3 DNA: TGCGCCAGCAGCTTTTCTGGCTCCTATAATTCACCCCTCCACTTT. Full variable domain (missing parts from reference TRBV5-1 and TRBJ1-6): KAGVTQTPRYLIKTRGQQVTLSCSPISGHRSVSWYQQTPGQGLQFLFEYFSETQRNKGNFPGRFSGRQFSNSRSEMNVSTLELGDSALYLCASSFSGSYNSPLHFGNGTRLTVT.

Only a few counts were recorded for this clonotype. The germline gene is not matched at one end of the junction; a read error may be the cause. V gene TRBV6-2 or TRBV6-3 combines with J gene TRBJ1-1, with D perhaps TRBD1 (5 bases). Germline V gives CDR1 MNHEY, CDR2 SVGEGT. The CDR3 contains 15 residues. CDR3: CSSSPRGVPSSEAFF. CDR3 nucleotide sequence: TGTTCCAGCAGTCCACGAGGGGTGCCGTCGAGTGAAGCTTTCTTT.

The chain has TRBV28 and TRBJ2-3; no reliable D call. V lost 3 bases, J lost 10 bases, and 8 bases lay in between. Germline CDR1 is MDHEN and CDR2 is SYDVKM. The CDR3 is 11 amino acids. The CDR3 region is CASSFAVAQYF. DNA of the CDR3: TGTGCCAGCAGTTTCGCGGTGGCGCAGTATTTT.

The sample holds a few counts of this clonotype. The chain has TRBV18 and TRBJ2-7; D gene unclear. The germline V gene encodes CDR1 KGHSH and CDR2 LQKENI. V lost 0 bases and J 0 bases, leaving 6 bases between the germline ends. The CDR3 length is 14 residues. CDR3 loop: CASSPPSSSYEQYF. The CDR3 DNA sequence: TGTGCCAGCTCACCACCGTCGAGCTCCTACGAGCAGTACTTC.

This chain joins TRBV28 and TRBJ1-2; D gene uncertain. In germline, CDR1 is MDHEN, CDR2 SYDVKM. This CDR3 comprises 13 residues. The germline V and J ends were trimmed by 10 bases and 3 bases, with 15 bases remaining between them. This chain's CDR3 is CATKTELYYGYTF. The CDR3 region has the DNA TGTGCCACCAAAACAGAACTATACTATGGCTACACCTTC.

This chain connects TRBV10-2 to TRBJ2-4, with D tentatively TRBD1 (6 bases). The CDR3 is made up of 16 amino acids. Trimming pared 7 bases from V and 0 bases from J, leaving 16 bases between. Germline V lookup: CDR1 WSHSY, CDR2 SAAADI. CDR3: CASTRTEALAKNIQYF. The CDR3, as DNA: TGCGCCAGCACGCGGACAGAAGCCCTAGCCAAAAACATTCAGTACTTC.

The chain joins TRBV20-1 to TRBJ2-7; a possible D gene is TRBD2 (5 bases). Per the germline V gene, CDR1 is DFQATT and CDR2 is SNEGSKA (reference sequence). The ends were cut back, 0 bases at V and 4 bases at J, with 13 bases in the middle. This CDR3 is 14 amino acids long. CDR3 coding DNA: TGCAGTGCTAGAGAATCGAGGGAGCCGTACGAGCAGTACTTC. It is translated as CSARESREPYEQYF.

V is TRBV24-1 and J is TRBJ2-1, with 7 bases that match TRBD1. Germline CDR1 is KGHDR and CDR2 is SFDVKD. This CDR3 contains 15 residues. V shed 6 bases, J shed 3 bases, and the junction held 7 bases outside the gene matches. CDR3 region: CATSPQGLDYNEQFF. The CDR3 DNA reads as TGTGCCACCAGTCCACAGGGGCTCGACTACAATGAGCAGTTCTTC.

This clonotype has more than one count but fewer than ten. CDR3 nucleotides: TGTGCCAGCAGTTCAGGCGGGACAGAATATGGCTACACCTTC. This gives the protein CASSSGGTEYGYTF. The V call is TRBV28, the J call TRBJ1-2, with 7 bases that match TRBD1. CDR1 and CDR2 (germline): MDHEN, SYDVKM. With V trimmed by 4 bases and J by 5 bases, 7 bases remained unmatched. The CDR3 sequence is 14 residues long.

In this sample, this clonotype turned up once. The chain is built from TRBV28 and TRBJ2-7; 9 bases fit TRBD2. Germline CDR1 reads MDHEN; CDR2 reads SYDVKM. With V trimmed by 7 bases and J by 0 bases, 4 bases remained unmatched. This CDR3 spans 14 amino acids. This CDR3 is CASTRGLASYEQYF. CDR3 in DNA: TGTGCCAGCACCCGGGGACTAGCCTCCTACGAGCAGTACTTC. Full variable domain (rest looked up from reference TRBV28 and TRBJ2-7): DVKVTQSSRYLVKRTGEKVFLECVQDMDHENMFWYRQDPGLGLRLIYFSYDVKMKEKGDIPEGYSVSREKKERFSLILESASTNQTSMYLCASTRGLASYEQYFGPGTRLTVT.

This chain joins TRBV25-1 and TRBJ2-7; D not resolved. In germline, CDR1 is MGHDK, CDR2 SYGVNS. V dropped 6 bases and J dropped 3 bases, with 3 bases sitting between them. The CDR3 runs to 10 residues. CDR3 DNA sequence: TGTGCCAGCAGCCTCTACGAGCAGTACTTC. Its protein is CASSLYEQYF.

This clonotype was observed a single time. V usage is TRBV21-1 and J usage is TRBJ1-4. TRBV21-1 is noted as a pseudogene. The CDR3 is made up of 14 amino acids. CDR3 sequence: CASSNWGGSEKLFF. The CDR3, as DNA: TGTGCCAGCAGCAATTGGGGTGGAAGCGAAAAACTGTTTTTT.

By share, this clonotype ranks as medium-sized. This chain uses TRBV7-6 with TRBJ2-7; D is possibly TRBD1 (6 bases). Germline loops: CDR1 SGHVS, CDR2 FNYEAQ. V lost 6 bases to trimming and J lost 6 bases, with 12 bases between them. This CDR3 region has 12 residues. The CDR3 is CASSGDTFEQYF. The CDR3 region has the DNA TGTGCCAGCAGTGGGGACACCTTCGAGCAGTACTTC.

This clonotype showed up just a few times. The gene calls are TRBV21-1 and TRBJ2-7; TRBD1 was called by the table and not checked on the DNA. TRBV21-1 is listed as a pseudogene. The CDR3 contains 16 residues. CDR3 loop: CASTSSGTGSTYEQYF. The CDR3 nucleotides read TGTGCCAGCACCTCCTCGGGGACAGGGAGTACCTACGAGCAGTACTTC.

This clonotype is classed as medium-sized. The V gene is TRBV27, the J gene TRBJ2-5; 7 bases fit TRBD1. The CDR3 runs 14 residues. Germline V CDR1 and CDR2: MNHEY, SMNVEV (reference sequence). With 6 bases clipped from V and 5 bases from J, the junction kept 9 bases outside the gene matches. This chain's CDR3 is CASSPNRGGETQYF. The CDR3 DNA sequence: TGTGCCAGCAGCCCTAACCGAGGGGGCGAGACCCAGTACTTC.

The chain recombines TRBV5-4 with TRBJ1-1, with TRBD1 matching 9 bases. This CDR3 has 14 amino acids. Germline V gives CDR1 SGHNT, CDR2 YYREEE (reference sequence). Germline trimming cut 4 bases from V and 6 bases from J; bases unmatched to any gene: 7. The CDR3 DNA sequence: TGTGCCAGCAGCCCACAGGGGGCCGTCGCTGAAGCTTTCTTT. Encoded protein: CASSPQGAVAEAFF.

This clonotype was recorded only once. The genes are TRBV5-1 and TRBJ1-3; the D gene is possibly TRBD1 (6 bases). Trimming shortened V by 1 base and J by 0 bases, and 8 bases separated the two germline ends. Germline assignment: CDR1 SGHRS and CDR2 YFSETQ. The CDR3 has 15 amino acids. CDR3 sequence reads: CASSLRGGSGNTIYF. DNA for the CDR3: TGCGCCAGCAGCTTGAGAGGGGGCTCTGGAAACACCATATATTTT.

By its share, this clonotype is medium-sized. The chain has TRBV19 and TRBJ1-2; perhaps TRBD1 as D (5 bases). The V gene lost 8 bases and the J gene lost 2 bases, with 15 bases spanning the gap. CDR1 and CDR2 (germline): LNHDA, SQIVND (reference sequence). This CDR3 region has 14 residues. CDR3 amino acids: CASENRQANYGYTF. CDR3 nucleotide sequence: TGTGCCAGTGAGAACAGGCAAGCCAACTATGGCTACACCTTC.

This clonotype is labeled as large. The chain joins TRBV27 to TRBJ2-1, with 7 bases identical to TRBD2. The V gene end was trimmed by 2 bases and the J gene end by 3 bases; junction bases not matched to a gene: 7. This CDR3 comprises 16 residues. Per germline, CDR1 MNHEY and CDR2 SMNVEV (reference sequence). The CDR3 protein is CASSLVAGAIYNEQFF. The CDR3, as DNA: TGTGCCAGCAGTTTAGTGGCGGGAGCAATCTACAATGAGCAGTTCTTC.